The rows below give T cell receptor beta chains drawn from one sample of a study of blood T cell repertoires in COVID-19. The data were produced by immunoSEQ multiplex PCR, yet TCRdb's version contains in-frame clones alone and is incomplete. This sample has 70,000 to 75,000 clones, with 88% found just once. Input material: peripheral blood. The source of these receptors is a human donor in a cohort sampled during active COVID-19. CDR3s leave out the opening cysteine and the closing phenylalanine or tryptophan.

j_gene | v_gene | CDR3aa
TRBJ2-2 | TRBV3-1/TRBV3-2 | ASSRAGGHGELF
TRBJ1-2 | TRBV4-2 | ASSQEGQGYGYT
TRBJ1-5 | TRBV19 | ASSRRGNQPQH
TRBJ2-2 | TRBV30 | AWSVHFGELF
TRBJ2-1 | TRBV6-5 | ASRISSYNEQF
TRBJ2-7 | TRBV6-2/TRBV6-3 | ASSYPDRGLIEQY
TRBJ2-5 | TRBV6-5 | ASRANSETQY
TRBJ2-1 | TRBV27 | ASSPGLADNEQF
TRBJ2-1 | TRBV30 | AWSAPPSGRGDKQF
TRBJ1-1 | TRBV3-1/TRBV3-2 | ASSQRQGDTEAF
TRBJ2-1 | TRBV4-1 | ASSEGLAGGEQF
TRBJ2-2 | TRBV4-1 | ASGSGGHTGELF
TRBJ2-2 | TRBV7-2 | ASRPDRNTGELF
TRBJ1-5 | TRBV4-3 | ASSPDRESNQPQH
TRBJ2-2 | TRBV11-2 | ASREVFRGLTGELF
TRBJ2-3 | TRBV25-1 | ASSGVSVVGTDTQY
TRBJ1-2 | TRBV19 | ASSMADRDRYNYGYT
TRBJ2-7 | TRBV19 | ASSTIAGDEQY
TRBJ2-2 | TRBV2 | ASSDLSASEFTNTGELF
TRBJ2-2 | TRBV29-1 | SVGTINTGELF
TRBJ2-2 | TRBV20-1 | SASSRGGTTGELF
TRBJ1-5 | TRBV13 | ASSLTRSQPQH
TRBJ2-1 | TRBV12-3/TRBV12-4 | ASSLWRAQKF
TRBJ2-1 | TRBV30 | AWSVAGGSYNEQF
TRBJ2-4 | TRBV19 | ATSAAQGFGIQY
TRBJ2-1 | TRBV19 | ASSISPGTSGEDNEQF
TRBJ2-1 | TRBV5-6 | ASSLDIATSGLAYNEQF
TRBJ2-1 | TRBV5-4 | ASSPQTSGRYNEQF
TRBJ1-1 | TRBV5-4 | ASSLGAGLNTEAF
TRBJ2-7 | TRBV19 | ASSKRGQGSDEQY
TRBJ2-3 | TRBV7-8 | ASSLVRRGWTDTQY
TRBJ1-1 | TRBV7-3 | ASSPRASANTEAF
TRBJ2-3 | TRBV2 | ASRIGDTQY
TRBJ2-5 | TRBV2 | ASSEGLVQETQY
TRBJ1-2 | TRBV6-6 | ASSPPTGDGYT
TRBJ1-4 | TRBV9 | ASSVVLGESATNEKLF
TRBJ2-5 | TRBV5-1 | ASSLELASGRAGQETQY
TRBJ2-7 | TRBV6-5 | ASSPAREGEQY
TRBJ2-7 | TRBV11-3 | ASSLEQGYEQY
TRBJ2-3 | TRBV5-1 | ASSQPGLETDTQY
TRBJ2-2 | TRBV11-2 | ASSPRLAGAGELF
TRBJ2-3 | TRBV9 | ASSVEGAGNTQY
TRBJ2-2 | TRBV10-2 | ASSESAGAMSFTGELF
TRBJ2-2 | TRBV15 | ATSGWTEGGELF
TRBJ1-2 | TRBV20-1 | SALGLGYT
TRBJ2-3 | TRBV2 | ASSDSGGGTDTQY